The present T cell receptor beta chain was sequenced within a study of blood T cell repertoires in COVID-19. Ages ranged from about 18 to 89 years, with residence in 20 to 30 US areas. Cohort placement rested on clinical history that participants reported themselves. From germline, CDR1 is KGHSH and CDR2 LQKENI. Losses at the gene ends were 3 bases for V and 9 bases for J; bases not matched to a gene: 8. The CDR3 runs 15 residues. The data were produced by immunoSEQ multiplex PCR, yet TCRdb's version contains in-frame clones alone and is incomplete. The profile shows 150,000 to 200,000 clones, about 88% of them singletons.

Sequenced input: PBMCs or T cells enriched from blood (not recorded which). This sequence was found in a woman aged 18-29 years who had recovered from COVID-19. V usage is TRBV18 and J usage is TRBJ1-6; the match to TRBD1 covers 7 bases. The chain's CDR3 is CASSPDRQGSSPLHF. For the CDR3, the DNA is TGTGCCAGCTCACCCGACCGACAGGGAAGTTCACCCCTCCACTTT.